These T cell receptor beta chains were read from a single sample in a study of blood T cell repertoires in COVID-19. TCRdb's copy holds only in-frame clones and misses some; the assay was immunoSEQ multiplex PCR. The sample includes over 150,000 clones, roughly 87% of them seen just once. Source material: PBMCs or T cells enriched from blood (not recorded which). All receptors come from a woman younger than 45 who had recovered from COVID-19. Each CDR3 is given with its conserved first and last residue. Fields, in order: D gene, V gene, clone size, J gene, CDR3 protein, CDR3 DNA. A D gene is named only where the DNA matches it firmly. Some rows mark clone size as missing; the rest say once, few, many or name a class of expanded clone.

.	TRBV30	.	TRBJ1-4	CAWSGPWGVGTNEKLFF	TGTGCCTGGAGTGGGCCCTGGGGAGTGGGAACTAATGAAAAACTGTTTTTT
TRBD1	TRBV7-2	.	TRBJ1-2	CASSRQGAYGYTF	TGTGCCAGCAGTCGACAGGGGGCGTATGGCTACACCTTC
.	TRBV2	.	TRBJ1-4	CASRYLAGAVDEKLFF	TGTGCCAGCAGATACCTCGCAGGGGCAGTGGACGAAAAACTGTTTTTT
.	TRBV7-9	once	TRBJ2-5	CASSLYLQETQYF	TGTGCCAGCAGCTTATATCTTCAAGAGACCCAGTACTTC
TRBD2	TRBV19	.	TRBJ2-1	CASSITSGIVEQFF	TGTGCCAGTAGTATCACTAGCGGGATTGTTGAGCAGTTCTTC
.	TRBV29-1	.	TRBJ1-1	CSVGIKGVNTEAFF	TGCAGCGTTGGTATTAAAGGGGTGAACACTGAAGCTTTCTTT
TRBD1	TRBV5-5	once	TRBJ1-1	CASSRGTEAEAFF	TGTGCCAGCAGCCGCGGGACAGAGGCTGAAGCTTTCTTT
.	TRBV19	.	TRBJ1-3	CASSRDSGNTIYF	TGTGCCAGTAGTCGGGACTCTGGAAACACCATATATTTT
.	TRBV19	.	TRBJ2-7	CASSIGGNRDEQYF	TGTGCCAGTAGTATAGGGGGGAACAGGGACGAGCAGTACTTC
TRBD1	TRBV10-3	.	TRBJ1-2	CAIGQGDDYGYTF	TGTGCCATCGGGCAGGGGGACGACTATGGCTACACCTTC
TRBD1	TRBV30	.	TRBJ1-5	CAWSVTGGLRSNQPQHF	TGTGCCTGGAGCGTGACAGGGGGACTTCGGAGCAATCAGCCCCAGCATTTT
.	TRBV5-1	.	TRBJ2-7	CASSPRDTYEQYF	TGCGCCAGCAGCCCCCGGGACACCTACGAGCAGTACTTC
TRBD1	TRBV6-2/TRBV6-3	once	TRBJ1-4	CASSDRDFNEKLFF	TGTGCCAGCAGCGACAGGGACTTTAATGAAAAACTGTTTTTT
.	TRBV27	.	TRBJ1-4	CASSFRGEANEKLFF	TGTGCCAGCAGTTTTCGGGGTGAGGCTAATGAAAAACTGTTTTTT